Below are 20 T cell receptor beta chains sequenced from a single sample in a study of T cells in pancreatic ductal adenocarcinoma. Surgery without prior neoadjuvant therapy was the treatment of the selected pancreatic ductal adenocarcinoma patients. Using immunoSEQ multiplex PCR, the repertoire was profiled, and TCRdb retains in-frame clones only, with some absent. The sample holds over 85,000 clones, around 96% seen once. Specimen: PBMCs. These receptors came from a human donor with pancreatic ductal adenocarcinoma.

This clone occurred once. The chain combines TRBV18 with TRBJ2-1; 14 bases are a match to TRBD2. In germline, CDR1 is KGHSH, CDR2 LQKENI. Trimming removed 8 bases from V and 9 bases from J; junction bases left unmatched: 9. The CDR3 consists of 15 residues. The CDR3 sequence is CASHTGTSGRAEQFF. CDR3 sequence (DNA): TGTGCCAGCCATACCGGGACTAGCGGGAGAGCTGAGCAGTTCTTC. The full variable domain, in which reference TRBV18 and TRBJ2-1 provide the parts outside the CDR3, is NAGVMQNPRHLVRRRGQEARLRCSPMKGHSHVYWYRQLPEEGLKFMVYLQKENIIDESGMPKERFSAEFPKEGPSILRIQQVVRGDSAAYFCASHTGTSGRAEQFFGPGTRLTVL.

This rearrangement joins TRBV5-1 to TRBJ2-2, with D uncertain. CDR1 is SGHRS and CDR2 is YFSETQ in the germline V gene. The CDR3 has 15 amino acids. V was trimmed by 2 bases and J by 0 bases, leaving 8 bases between them. The CDR3 region is CASSLENANTGELFF. The CDR3 nucleotides read TGCGCCAGCAGCTTAGAGAACGCGAACACCGGGGAGCTGTTTTTT.

This sequence joins TRBV30 and TRBJ1-2, with a tentative D call TRBD1 (6 bases). Between the trimmed V and J ends, which lost 2 bases and 3 bases, there was a span of 13 bases. The CDR3 is 14 residues long. The germline CDR1 and CDR2 sequences are GTSNPN and SVGIG (reference sequence). The CDR3 nucleotides are TGTGCCTGGAGTAGGGGGGGCGGAGACTATGGCTACACCTTC. Amino acid sequence: CAWSRGGGDYGYTF.

The chain recombines TRBV4-1 with TRBJ2-2; TRBD2 is a possible D gene (6 bases). Germline CDR1 is MGHRA and CDR2 is YSYEKL. This CDR3 region has 14 residues. V was clipped by 1 base and J by 6 bases, with 9 bases between them. The CDR3 spells CASSQARGAGELFF. In nucleotides, the CDR3 is TGCGCCAGCAGCCAAGCTCGCGGGGCCGGGGAGCTGTTTTTT.

This chain joins TRBV6-1 and TRBJ2-7; TRBD1 matches at 8 bases. Germline V lookup: CDR1 MNHNS, CDR2 SASEGT. The CDR3 runs to 15 residues. V gave up 1 base and J gave up 9 bases; unmatched junction bases: 11. CDR3 amino acids: CASSEGTGWEMGQYF. The CDR3, as DNA: TGTGCCAGCAGTGAAGGGACAGGGTGGGAGATGGGGCAGTACTTC.

V is TRBV6-1 and J is TRBJ1-5, with unresolved D. This CDR3 has 14 amino acids. The ends were cut back, 7 bases at V and 1 base at J, with 11 bases in the middle. CDR1 is MNHNS and CDR2 is SASEGT in the germline V gene. The CDR3 spells CASNIFMSNQPQHF. The CDR3 DNA reads TGTGCCAGCAACATCTTTATGAGCAATCAGCCCCAGCATTTT.

V usage is TRBV7-9 and J usage is TRBJ2-7; 8 bases match TRBD2. The CDR3 has 13 amino acids. The germline V gene encodes CDR1 SEHNR and CDR2 FQNEAQ (reference sequence). The trim removed 6 bases at V and 7 bases at J, leaving 8 bases unmatched. The CDR3 reads CASRIAGPTEQYF. The CDR3 DNA reads as TGTGCCAGCAGGATAGCGGGACCCACTGAGCAGTACTTC.

This CDR3 reads CASSSPTGGTDTQYF. The CDR3 nucleotides read TGTGCCAGCAGTTCCCCGACAGGAGGCACAGATACGCAGTATTTT. V is TRBV6-5 and J is TRBJ2-3, with a tentative D call TRBD1 (6 bases). Germline V gene sequence: CDR1 MNHEY, CDR2 SVGAGI. V was cut by 4 bases and J by 1 base, with 12 bases left in between. The CDR3 consists of 15 residues.

As concerns this clone: This sample also contains other DNA sequences that code for the same CDR3. The chain carries TRBV18 and TRBJ2-7, with unresolved D. The CDR3 is made up of 12 amino acids. Trimming left V 5 bases short and J 1 base short, with 6 bases between. The germline CDR1 and CDR2 sequences are KGHSH and LQKENI. In DNA form, the CDR3 reads TGTGCCAGCTCATCCAGTTCCTACGAGCAGTACTTC. It is translated as CASSSSSYEQYF.

V usage is TRBV5-1 and J usage is TRBJ1-1; no reliable D call. Trimming removed 3 bases at V and 3 bases at J, with 9 bases between. Per the germline V gene, CDR1 is SGHRS and CDR2 is YFSETQ. The CDR3 is 13 residues long. The CDR3 region is CASSSKPDTEAFF. The CDR3 DNA sequence: TGCGCCAGCAGCTCGAAGCCGGACACTGAAGCTTTCTTT. The full variable domain, completed using reference TRBV5-1 and TRBJ1-1, is KAGVTQTPRYLIKTRGQQVTLSCSPISGHRSVSWYQQTPGQGLQFLFEYFSETQRNKGNFPGRFSGRQFSNSRSEMNVSTLELGDSALYLCASSSKPDTEAFFGQGTRLTVV.

The V call is TRBV30, the J call TRBJ1-2; unclear D gene. Trimming shortened V by 3 bases and J by 4 bases, and 15 bases separated the two germline ends. The germline V gene encodes CDR1 GTSNPN and CDR2 SVGIG (reference sequence). CDR3 length equals 14 residues. CDR3 in DNA: TGTGCCTGGAGCGCGGGGAGTTTGCGCTATGGCTACACCTTC. Its protein is CAWSAGSLRYGYTF.

This clone was seen a single time. The V call is TRBV7-8, the J call TRBJ2-5; 8 bases line up with TRBD1. Per germline, CDR1 SGHVS and CDR2 FQNEAQ. V shed 7 bases, J shed 5 bases, and the junction held 9 bases outside the gene matches. This CDR3 is 14 amino acids long. The CDR3 sequence is CASIPRTGWETQYF. DNA for the CDR3: TGTGCCAGCATCCCCCGGACAGGGTGGGAGACCCAGTACTTC.

J is TRBJ2-5 and V is TRBV5-6, with D possibly matching TRBD1 (6 bases). The CDR3 extends over 13 amino acids. V lost 3 bases and J lost 7, with 13 bases in between. The germline gives CDR1 SGHDT, CDR2 YYEEEE. CDR3 sequence reads: CASSWGLDGTQYF. CDR3 DNA: TGTGCCAGCAGCTGGGGGCTGGATGGGACCCAGTACTTC.

This chain links TRBV7-8 with TRBJ2-7, with 9 bases lining up with TRBD1. CDR1 and CDR2 from the germline V gene are SGHVS and FQNEAQ. The CDR3 runs to 15 residues. Trimming removed 6 bases from V and 5 bases from J; junction bases left unmatched: 11. The CDR3 spells CASSNPYRGRNEQYF. The CDR3 region has the DNA TGTGCCAGCAGTAACCCCTACAGGGGGCGAAACGAGCAGTACTTC.

The genes are TRBV18 and TRBJ1-1, with TRBD1 matching over 8 bases. J lost 2 bases, V lost 4 bases, and 6 bases had no gene match. This CDR3 spans 15 amino acids. CDR1 KGHSH and CDR2 LQKENI come from the germline V gene. The CDR3 bases are TGTGCCAGCTCACTTCAGGGGGCGTATAACACTGAAGCTTTCTTT. Translation: CASSLQGAYNTEAFF.

This clone has just one count. The J gene is TRBJ2-7, the V gene TRBV7-9; tentatively, D is TRBD1 (5 bases). The CDR3 spans 14 residues. The ends were cut back, 4 bases at V and 2 bases at J, with 12 bases in the middle. Germline CDR1 reads SEHNR; CDR2 reads FQNEAQ (reference sequence). The CDR3: CASSYRQKPYEQYF. DNA for the CDR3: TGTGCCAGCAGCTACCGACAGAAGCCCTACGAGCAGTACTTC.

J is TRBJ2-3 and V is TRBV7-8, with 7 bases that match TRBD1. Per germline, CDR1 SGHVS and CDR2 FQNEAQ. This CDR3 has 13 residues. The ends lost 6 bases at V and 6 bases at J; junction bases unmatched: 6. In DNA form, the CDR3 reads TGTGCCAGCAGTAGGGGGCCGGGGGATACGCAGTATTTT. Residues: CASSRGPGDTQYF.

The chain joins TRBV29-1 to TRBJ2-3; TRBD1 matches 9 bases. The length of the CDR3 is 14 residues. The V gene end was trimmed by 2 bases and the J gene end by 6 bases; junction bases not matched to a gene: 6. Germline V gene data show CDR1 as SQVTM and CDR2 as ANQGSEA. CDR3 residues: CSVEKGQGGDTQYF. The CDR3 nucleotides read TGCAGCGTTGAAAAGGGACAGGGTGGGGATACGCAGTATTTT.

The rearrangement uses TRBV29-1 and TRBJ2-3; the match to TRBD1 covers 7 bases. Germline loops: CDR1 SQVTM, CDR2 ANQGSEA. The CDR3 contains 14 residues. J gave up 6 bases and V 6 bases, and 12 bases lay outside the gene matches. The CDR3: CSVGTAVPSDTQYF. CDR3 DNA: TGCAGCGTGGGGACAGCCGTGCCGTCGGATACGCAGTATTTT.

The genes are TRBV21-1 and TRBJ2-1; the listed D gene, TRBD2, was not tested against the DNA. TRBV21-1 is listed as a pseudogene. This CDR3 comprises 19 residues. The CDR3, as DNA: TGTGCCAGCAGCAAAGAGGTGATGAATAACTCGCCAGCGGGCAATGAGCAGTTCTTC. Its protein is CASSKEVMNNSPAGNEQFF.